The next 10 T cell receptor beta chains were all read from a single sample in a study of T cells in Graves' hyperthyroidism and ophthalmopathy. TCR beta CDR3 regions were amplified from RNA. A first-round RT-PCR of the TCR CDR3 used the HTBI primer set. Each CDR3 protein gets one entry after TCRdb re-called the multiplex PCR reads with MiXCR. The sample holds roughly 700,000 distinct CDR3 sequences, 12% to 15% seen once. Material: blood. These receptors were taken from a woman between 18 and 30 years old with Graves' hyperthyroidism.

V gene TRBV6-2 or TRBV6-3 combines with J gene TRBJ2-5; the D call may be TRBD1 or TRBD2 (6 bases each). Trimming removed 7 bases at V and 12 bases at J, with 15 bases between. The CDR3 has 11 residues. Germline CDR1 reads MNHEY; CDR2 reads SVGEGT. CDR3 amino acids: CASKFRGPEYF. The CDR3 DNA reads TGTGCCAGCAAGTTTCGGGGGCCTGAGTACTTC.

This clonotype has at least ten counts. The chain links TRBV6-2 or TRBV6-3 to TRBJ2-6; 8 bases line up with TRBD1. This CDR3 comprises 14 residues. The germline V gene has CDR1 MNHEY and CDR2 SVGEGT. V shed 2 bases, J shed 16 bases, and the junction held 10 bases outside the gene matches. The CDR3 nucleotides read TGTGCCAGCAGTTACGGCTCCGCAGGGGGCTGGCTGACTTTC. It codes for CASSYGSAGGWLTF.

The CDR3 bases are TGTGCCAGCAGTGAAGATCCCCACCGGGACAATGGGAAGGGGTGGGGCTACGAGCAGTACTTC. Protein sequence: CASSEDPHRDNGKGWGYEQYF. The chain is built from TRBV2 and TRBJ2-7, with D perhaps TRBD1 (6 bases). The germline V gene has CDR1 SNHLY and CDR2 FYNNEI. The CDR3 sequence is 21 residues long. Between the trimmed V and J ends, which lost 1 base and 3 bases, there was a span of 31 bases.

The chain has TRBV19 and TRBJ2-3; D is ambiguous. Germline CDR1 is LNHDA and CDR2 is SQIVND (reference sequence). The CDR3 runs to 13 residues. Trimming removed 3 bases at V and 2 bases at J, with 6 bases between. The CDR3 region is CASSIRVTDTQYF. The CDR3 nucleotides are TGTGCCAGTAGTATTCGGGTCACAGATACGCAGTATTTT.

The rearrangement uses TRBV10-1 and TRBJ2-1, with TRBD2 matching 8 bases. The V and J ends lost 8 bases and 0 bases, in that order; junction bases with no gene match: 15. The V gene's germline CDR1 is WNHNN and CDR2 SYGVQD (reference sequence). The length of the CDR3 is 18 residues. CDR3 nucleotides: TGCGCCAGCGGTGGAGTAGCGGGATTCCCGAGCTCCTACAATGAGCAGTTCTTC. Protein sequence: CASGGVAGFPSSYNEQFF.

This chain joins TRBV20-1 and TRBJ1-1; no clear D gene. Trimming left V 2 bases short and J 0 bases short, with 13 bases between. Looked up from germline, CDR1 is DFQATT and CDR2 is SNEGSKA (reference sequence). This CDR3 region has 15 residues. The CDR3 here is CSARTVSWMNTEAFF. The DNA of the CDR3 is TGCAGTGCTAGAACAGTGAGTTGGATGAACACTGAAGCTTTCTTT.

This clonotype was detected only a few times. The V and J genes are TRBV13 and TRBJ2-7, with D tentatively TRBD2 (6 bases). Looked up from germline, CDR1 is PRHDT and CDR2 is FYEKMQ (reference sequence). V was clipped by 3 bases and J by 1 base, with 19 bases between them. The CDR3 contains 17 residues. The DNA for the CDR3 is TGTGCCAGCAGCTTGGGGACTTTGGGCAGGGAGTCCTACGAGCAGTACTTC. As protein: CASSLGTLGRESYEQYF. Full variable domain (missing parts from reference TRBV13 and TRBJ2-7): AAGVIQSPRHLIKEKRETATLKCYPIPRHDTVYWYQQGPGQDPQFLISFYEKMQSDKGSIPDRFSAQQFSDYHSELNMSSLELGDSALYFCASSLGTLGRESYEQYFGPGTRLTVT.

This clonotype has a count of ten or more. The chain is built from TRBV3-1 and TRBJ2-7; D could derive from TRBD1 or TRBD2 (5 bases each). CDR3 length: 13 residues. Per germline, CDR1 LGHDT and CDR2 YNNKEL (reference sequence). Trimming cost V 4 bases and J 5 bases, with 12 bases left between them. The DNA for the CDR3 is TGTGCCAGCAGCCGGAGGACGGGACACGAGCAGTACTTC. This sequence encodes CASSRRTGHEQYF.

This clonotype was picked up many times. The genes are TRBV11-2 and TRBJ2-1, with D perhaps matching TRBD1 or TRBD2 (5 bases each). Germline V lookup: CDR1 SGHAT, CDR2 FQNNGV. V was trimmed by 8 bases and J by 7 bases, leaving 24 bases between them. This CDR3 has 16 residues. The CDR3, as DNA: TGTGCCAGCCGCTGGGGCCTAGCAGGAAGGGCAAATGAGCAGTTCTTC. It encodes CASRWGLAGRANEQFF.

This clonotype was observed at least ten times. The chain uses TRBV6-2 or TRBV6-3 and TRBJ2-7; D may correspond to TRBD1 or TRBD2 (5 bases each). V dropped 8 bases and J dropped 1 base, with 15 bases sitting between them. This CDR3 is built from 14 residues. Germline V gives CDR1 MNHEY, CDR2 SVGEGT. The CDR3 DNA is TGTGCCAGCGTAGGGGACGGGGTTTCCTACGAGCAGTACTTC. Translated, it gives CASVGDGVSYEQYF.